Listed below are T cell receptor beta chains from one sample, sequenced in a study of blood T cell repertoires in COVID-19. Libraries were prepared by immunoSEQ multiplex PCR; TCRdb keeps only in-frame clonotypes and omits some of them. Altogether fewer than 350,000 clones are present, 70% to 90% being singletons, with the ten largest covering over 4%. The specimen sequenced was PBMCs or T cells enriched from blood (not recorded which). All receptors come from a woman in her 30s with acute COVID-19. The CDR3 runs from the conserved cysteine through the conserved F or W. Fields, in order: J gene, CDR3 length, clone size, D gene, V gene, CDR3 DNA, CDR3 protein. A D gene is named only where the DNA matches it firmly. Size tells how often a clone was seen (once, few, many) or the class of an expanded clone, and some rows leave it out.

J gene: TRBJ2-7; CDR3 length: 13; clone size: NA; D gene: NA; V gene: TRBV27; CDR3 DNA: TGTGCCAGCAGTTTGACAGTCTCCTACGAGCAGTACTTC; CDR3 protein: CASSLTVSYEQYF
J gene: TRBJ1-2; CDR3 length: 14; clone size: NA; D gene: NA; V gene: TRBV5-8; CDR3 DNA: TGTGCCAGCCGGCAATCCTCCGGGTTGTATGGCTACACCTTC; CDR3 protein: CASRQSSGLYGYTF
J gene: TRBJ2-6; CDR3 length: 16; clone size: NA; D gene: NA; V gene: TRBV19; CDR3 DNA: TGTGCCAGTAGTACGGCCAGGGGGGACGGGGCCAACGTCCTGACTTTC; CDR3 protein: CASSTARGDGANVLTF
J gene: TRBJ2-5; CDR3 length: 13; clone size: NA; D gene: NA; V gene: TRBV30; CDR3 DNA: TGTGCCTGGAGTTCTAGCGACGGAGAGACCCAGTACTTC; CDR3 protein: CAWSSSDGETQYF
J gene: TRBJ1-1; CDR3 length: 15; clone size: NA; D gene: TRBD1; V gene: TRBV24-1; CDR3 DNA: TGTGCCACCAGTGCAGTGACAGGGGGGCGAACTGAAGCTTTCTTT; CDR3 protein: CATSAVTGGRTEAFF
J gene: TRBJ2-2; CDR3 length: 15; clone size: NA; D gene: TRBD1; V gene: TRBV28; CDR3 DNA: TGTGCCAGCAGTTTTGTAACAGGGGGCACCGGGGAGCTGTTTTTT; CDR3 protein: CASSFVTGGTGELFF
J gene: TRBJ2-3; CDR3 length: 14; clone size: NA; D gene: NA; V gene: TRBV7-2; CDR3 DNA: TGTGCCAGCAGCTTCCGCAGAAGCACAGATACGCAGTATTTT; CDR3 protein: CASSFRRSTDTQYF
J gene: TRBJ1-1; CDR3 length: 11; clone size: NA; D gene: NA; V gene: TRBV2; CDR3 DNA: TGTGCCAGCTCGTATGACACTGAAGCTTTCTTT; CDR3 protein: CASSYDTEAFF
J gene: TRBJ2-6; CDR3 length: 18; clone size: NA; D gene: TRBD1; V gene: TRBV4-2; CDR3 DNA: TGTGCCAGCAGCCAAGAGGGACAGGGGGGCTCTGGGGCCAACGTCCTGACTTTC; CDR3 protein: CASSQEGQGGSGANVLTF
J gene: TRBJ2-7; CDR3 length: 13; clone size: NA; D gene: NA; V gene: TRBV19; CDR3 DNA: TGTGCCAGTAGCAGCGGACTTAACTACGAGCAGTACTTC; CDR3 protein: CASSSGLNYEQYF
J gene: TRBJ2-1; CDR3 length: 13; clone size: few; D gene: NA; V gene: TRBV10-2; CDR3 DNA: TGCGCCAGCAGTGAGGTAGGGGTGGATGAGCAGTTCTTC; CDR3 protein: CASSEVGVDEQFF
J gene: TRBJ2-7; CDR3 length: 15; clone size: NA; D gene: TRBD1; V gene: TRBV6-5; CDR3 DNA: TGTGCCAGCAGTTACGAAAGACAGGGCTCTTACGAGCAGTACTTC; CDR3 protein: CASSYERQGSYEQYF
J gene: TRBJ1-6; CDR3 length: 15; clone size: NA; D gene: NA; V gene: TRBV18; CDR3 DNA: TGTGCCAGCTCACCCCCGCAGGGCAATAATTCACCCCTCCACTTT; CDR3 protein: CASSPPQGNNSPLHF
J gene: TRBJ2-7; CDR3 length: 14; clone size: once; D gene: NA; V gene: TRBV27; CDR3 DNA: TGTGCCAGCAGTTCGAGACTAGGCGGCTACGAGCAGTACTTC; CDR3 protein: CASSSRLGGYEQYF
J gene: TRBJ1-1; CDR3 length: 13; clone size: NA; D gene: TRBD1; V gene: TRBV11-2; CDR3 DNA: TGTGCCAGCAGCCCCGGGACAGACACTGAAGCTTTCTTT; CDR3 protein: CASSPGTDTEAFF
J gene: TRBJ1-4; CDR3 length: 14; clone size: NA; D gene: TRBD1; V gene: TRBV28; CDR3 DNA: TGTGCCAGCGTCGGGGGACAGGTAGGGGAAAAACTGTTTTTT; CDR3 protein: CASVGGQVGEKLFF
J gene: TRBJ2-3; CDR3 length: 20; clone size: NA; D gene: TRBD2; V gene: TRBV2; CDR3 DNA: TGTGCCAGCGCCCGGCTCCCAGGGGCCCTGACTAGCGGGAAGAAAGATACGCAGTATTTT; CDR3 protein: CASARLPGALTSGKKDTQYF
J gene: TRBJ1-6; CDR3 length: 14; clone size: few; D gene: TRBD1; V gene: TRBV28; CDR3 DNA: TGTGCCAGCAGTAGGACAGGGGATAATTCACCCCTCCACTTT; CDR3 protein: CASSRTGDNSPLHF
J gene: TRBJ2-7; CDR3 length: 14; clone size: few; D gene: NA; V gene: TRBV27; CDR3 DNA: TGTGCCAGCAGTTTGGCAGGGCCTCCCTACGAGCAGTACTTC; CDR3 protein: CASSLAGPPYEQYF
J gene: TRBJ2-7; CDR3 length: 16; clone size: NA; D gene: TRBD2; V gene: TRBV11-2; CDR3 DNA: TGTGCCAGCAGCTCCTCGGGAGGACAAAGGACCTACGAGCAGTACTTC; CDR3 protein: CASSSSGGQRTYEQYF
J gene: TRBJ2-7; CDR3 length: 17; clone size: NA; D gene: TRBD2; V gene: TRBV5-1; CDR3 DNA: TGCGCCAGCAGCTTTGCCGGGACTAGCTGGGACTCCTACGAGCAGTACTTC; CDR3 protein: CASSFAGTSWDSYEQYF
J gene: TRBJ2-7; CDR3 length: 14; clone size: NA; D gene: TRBD2; V gene: TRBV29-1; CDR3 DNA: TGCAGCGTCCTAAAGCGGGAGAGTGTCTACGAGCAGTACTTC; CDR3 protein: CSVLKRESVYEQYF
J gene: TRBJ2-7; CDR3 length: 14; clone size: NA; D gene: TRBD2; V gene: TRBV28; CDR3 DNA: TGTGCCAGCAGTCTACCGGGACTAGGTTACGAGCAGTACTTC; CDR3 protein: CASSLPGLGYEQYF
J gene: TRBJ1-2; CDR3 length: 15; clone size: NA; D gene: NA; V gene: TRBV4-2; CDR3 DNA: TGTGCCAGCAGCCAAGAACACGGGCAGGGCCGCGGCTACACCTTC; CDR3 protein: CASSQEHGQGRGYTF
J gene: TRBJ2-1; CDR3 length: 14; clone size: NA; D gene: TRBD1; V gene: TRBV2; CDR3 DNA: TGTGCCAGCAGGGGGACAGGGGCCTACAATGAGCAGTTCTTC; CDR3 protein: CASRGTGAYNEQFF
J gene: TRBJ2-1; CDR3 length: 17; clone size: NA; D gene: NA; V gene: TRBV9; CDR3 DNA: TGTGCCAGCGGAGCCAGGGATCGGGGGTCCACTACGAATGAGCAGTTCTTC; CDR3 protein: CASGARDRGSTTNEQFF
J gene: TRBJ2-7; CDR3 length: 15; clone size: NA; D gene: TRBD1; V gene: TRBV13; CDR3 DNA: TGTGCCAGCAGCTTGGGGGACAGGGACTCCTACGAGCAGTACTTC; CDR3 protein: CASSLGDRDSYEQYF
J gene: TRBJ2-7; CDR3 length: 15; clone size: NA; D gene: TRBD1; V gene: TRBV7-8; CDR3 DNA: TGTGCCAGCAGCCCAAGGGGACAGGGAAGCTACGAGCAGTACTTC; CDR3 protein: CASSPRGQGSYEQYF
J gene: TRBJ2-1; CDR3 length: 15; clone size: NA; D gene: NA; V gene: TRBV4-2; CDR3 DNA: TGTGCCAGCAGCCAAGTGTCGGGGATGTATGGTGAGCAGTTCTTC; CDR3 protein: CASSQVSGMYGEQFF
J gene: TRBJ1-1; CDR3 length: 17; clone size: NA; D gene: TRBD1; V gene: TRBV25-1; CDR3 DNA: TGTGCCAGCAGTGAGGCGGGACAGGGGGCGCGAAGGGGGAAAGCTTTCTTT; CDR3 protein: CASSEAGQGARRGKAFF
J gene: TRBJ2-3; CDR3 length: 16; clone size: NA; D gene: TRBD2; V gene: TRBV3-1/TRBV3-2; CDR3 DNA: TGTGCCAGCAGCCAAGATCTAGCGGGAGTCAAAGATACGCAGTATTTT; CDR3 protein: CASSQDLAGVKDTQYF
J gene: TRBJ2-3; CDR3 length: 16; clone size: NA; D gene: TRBD2; V gene: TRBV18; CDR3 DNA: TGTGCCAGCTCACCATCCACTAGCGGGAGTGGAGATACGCAGTATTTT; CDR3 protein: CASSPSTSGSGDTQYF
J gene: TRBJ1-4; CDR3 length: 16; clone size: NA; D gene: TRBD1; V gene: TRBV2; CDR3 DNA: TGTGCCAGCAGTGAAGGGCAGGGGGCGCGGGAAGAAAAACTGTTTTTT; CDR3 protein: CASSEGQGAREEKLFF
J gene: TRBJ2-7; CDR3 length: 15; clone size: NA; D gene: TRBD1; V gene: TRBV15; CDR3 DNA: TGTGCCACCAGCAGGGGGACAGGGAGTTCCTACGAGCAGTACTTC; CDR3 protein: CATSRGTGSSYEQYF
J gene: TRBJ1-1; CDR3 length: 13; clone size: NA; D gene: NA; V gene: TRBV3-1/TRBV3-2; CDR3 DNA: TGTGCCAGCAGCCAAGATCGAGCCGGGGCACAGGGCTTT; CDR3 protein: CASSQDRAGAQGF
J gene: TRBJ2-5; CDR3 length: 15; clone size: NA; D gene: TRBD1; V gene: TRBV5-1; CDR3 DNA: TGCGCCAGCAGCCCCGGACAGGCTTCCCAAGAGACCCAGTACTTC; CDR3 protein: CASSPGQASQETQYF
J gene: TRBJ1-2; CDR3 length: 16; clone size: NA; D gene: TRBD1; V gene: TRBV4-1; CDR3 DNA: TGCGCCAGCAGCCAGGAAGTAGACAGGGGAGGCTATGGCTACACCTTC; CDR3 protein: CASSQEVDRGGYGYTF
J gene: TRBJ1-6; CDR3 length: 14; clone size: NA; D gene: NA; V gene: TRBV5-6; CDR3 DNA: TGTGCCAGCAGCTTGGAGGGACAAGCCTCACCCCTCCACTTT; CDR3 protein: CASSLEGQASPLHF
J gene: TRBJ2-1; CDR3 length: 17; clone size: NA; D gene: TRBD2; V gene: TRBV28; CDR3 DNA: TGTGCCAGCAGTGAACCCGGGACTAGCGGGAGGGAGGGTGAGCAGTTCTTC; CDR3 protein: CASSEPGTSGREGEQFF
J gene: TRBJ2-3; CDR3 length: 14; clone size: NA; D gene: TRBD1; V gene: TRBV19; CDR3 DNA: TGTGCCAGTAGTCGACAGGGCCCGACAGATACGCAGTATTTT; CDR3 protein: CASSRQGPTDTQYF